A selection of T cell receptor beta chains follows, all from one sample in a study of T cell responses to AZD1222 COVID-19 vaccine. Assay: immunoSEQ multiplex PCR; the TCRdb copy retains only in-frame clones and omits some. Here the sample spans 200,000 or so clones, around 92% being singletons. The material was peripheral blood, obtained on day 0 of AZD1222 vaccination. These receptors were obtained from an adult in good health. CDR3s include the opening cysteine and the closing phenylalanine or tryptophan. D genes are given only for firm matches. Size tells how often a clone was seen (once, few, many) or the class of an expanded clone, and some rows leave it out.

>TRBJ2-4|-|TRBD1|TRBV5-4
TGTGCCAGCAGCAGCACGACAGGGAGCCAAAACATTCAGTACTTC
CASSSTTGSQNIQYF
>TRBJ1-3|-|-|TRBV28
TGTGCCAGCAGTTTAAGGGGCGGAAACACCATATATTTT
CASSLRGGNTIYF
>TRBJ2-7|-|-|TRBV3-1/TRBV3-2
TGTGCCAGCGGTGGGACCATTATCTACGAGCAGTACTTC
CASGGTIIYEQYF
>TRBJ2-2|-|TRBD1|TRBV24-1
TGTGCCACCAGTGATTTAGGGACAGGGTACAACGGGGAGCTGTTTTTT
CATSDLGTGYNGELFF
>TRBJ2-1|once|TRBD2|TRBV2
TGTGCCAGCAGTGAAGTAGCGGGAGGTTTTGGTGAGCAGTTCTTC
CASSEVAGGFGEQFF
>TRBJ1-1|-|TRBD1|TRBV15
TGTGCCACCAGCAGTGGGGACAGGGAAATCTCTGAAGCTTTCTTT
CATSSGDREISEAFF
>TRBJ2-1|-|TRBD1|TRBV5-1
TGCGCCAGCAGCTCCGGGACAGGGAATTTGAATGAGCAGTTCTTC
CASSSGTGNLNEQFF
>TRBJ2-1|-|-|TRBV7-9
TGTGCCAGCAGCTTAGGAGGGCGACCCCTCTACAATGAGCAGTTCTTC
CASSLGGRPLYNEQFF
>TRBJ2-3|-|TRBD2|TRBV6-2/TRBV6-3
TGTGCCAGCAGTTCCCCTAGCGGGGGGATACTAAATACGCAGTATTTT
CASSSPSGGILNTQYF
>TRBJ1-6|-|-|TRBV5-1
TGCGCCAGCAGCTTGTCTTTTTCACAGCAGTACTATAATTCACCCCTCCACTTT
CASSLSFSQQYYNSPLHF
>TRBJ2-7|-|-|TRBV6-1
TGTGCCAGCAGTGAAGAGAATCTCGCTAGCTCCTACGAGCAGTACTTC
CASSEENLASSYEQYF
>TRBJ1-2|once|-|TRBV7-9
TGTGCCAGCAGCCGGACAGATTATGGCTACACCTTC
CASSRTDYGYTF
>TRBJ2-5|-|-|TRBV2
TGTGCCAGCAATATACTAGGGGGGGAGACCCAGTACTTC
CASNILGGETQYF
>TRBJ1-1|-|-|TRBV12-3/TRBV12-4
TGTGCCAGCAGTTTATGGCTCAGTGAAGCTTTCTTT
CASSLWLSEAFF
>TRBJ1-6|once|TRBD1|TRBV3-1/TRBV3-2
TGTGCCAGCAGCCATCGGACAGGGAGTAATTCACCCCTCCACTTT
CASSHRTGSNSPLHF
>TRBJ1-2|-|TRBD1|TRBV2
TGTGCCAGCACTGGGGACAGATGGGCTAACTATGGCTACACCTTC
CASTGDRWANYGYTF
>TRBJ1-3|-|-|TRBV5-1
TGCGCCAGCAGCTTCTCGGGGGGGAGCTCTGGAAACACCATATATTTT
CASSFSGGSSGNTIYF
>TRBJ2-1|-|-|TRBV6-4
TGTGCCAGCAGTGACTACGGCCGCGCCGATGAGCAGTTCTTC
CASSDYGRADEQFF
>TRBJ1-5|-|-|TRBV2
TGTGCCAGCAGTGAACTGCGGTCTAGCAATCAGCCCCAGCATTTT
CASSELRSSNQPQHF
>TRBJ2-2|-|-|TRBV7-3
TGTGCCAGCAGCTCCGGGGCCGGGGAGCTGTTTTTT
CASSSGAGELFF
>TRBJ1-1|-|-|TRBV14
TGTGCCAGCAGCCAAGATACCGTGAACACTGAAGCTTTCTTT
CASSQDTVNTEAFF
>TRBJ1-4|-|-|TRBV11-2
TGTGCCAGCAGCCCAGTGGACTGGAATGAAAAACTGTTTTTT
CASSPVDWNEKLFF
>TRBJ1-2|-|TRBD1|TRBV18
TGTGCCAGCTCACGGACAGGGGGCAACGGTGGCTACACCTTC
CASSRTGGNGGYTF